Listed below are T cell receptor beta chains from one sample, sequenced in a study of monozygotic twins with inflammatory bowel disease. TCRdb derives one entry per CDR3 protein from the 5' RACE reads, leaving out DNA. The sample's table shows roughly 330,000 distinct CDR3 sequences. Sample: blood. The source of these receptors is a human donor with ulcerative colitis or Crohn's disease, or a healthy co-twin of an affected twin (not recorded which). CDR3s include the opening cysteine and the closing phenylalanine or tryptophan.

TRBJ1-5 TRBV6-2/TRBV6-3 CAITTSPNQPQHF
TRBJ2-7 TRBV29-1 CSVTVASEGEQYF
TRBJ1-6 TRBV5-1 CASSLGTADNSPLHF
TRBJ1-5 TRBV6-2/TRBV6-3 CATGGLGSNQPQHF
TRBJ2-2 TRBV5-1 CASSYRTATGELFF
TRBJ2-7 TRBV20-1 CSAPGQGGYEQYF
TRBJ2-1 TRBV20-1 CSASLKVREGRGYNEQFF
TRBJ2-5 TRBV12-3/TRBV12-4 CASRPLAYQETQYF
TRBJ2-7 TRBV20-1 CSARDDGRTYEQYF
TRBJ1-2 TRBV10-3 CAISESSGQGLYGYTF
TRBJ2-6 TRBV4-1 CASSPQGTGANVLTF
TRBJ2-7 TRBV7-9 CASSGQGAYEQYF
TRBJ1-4 TRBV12-3/TRBV12-4 CASSPDSGRRSTPLEKLFF
TRBJ1-5 TRBV15 CATSVTSNQPQHF
TRBJ2-2 TRBV6-5 CASSYPRQGNTGELFF
TRBJ2-1 TRBV27 CASSLTRGVNNKQFF
TRBJ2-7 TRBV28 CASMDITVREQYF
TRBJ1-3 TRBV28 CASRDPGGYSGNTIYF
TRBJ1-5 TRBV12-3/TRBV12-4 CASSERRAGNQPQHF
TRBJ2-1 TRBV7-9 CASSSTGSIYNEQFF
TRBJ2-7 TRBV6-1 CASSVRGTSYEQYF
TRBJ2-2 TRBV27 CASSRGTGGGTGELFF
TRBJ2-1 TRBV14 CASSPVGGSGNNEQFF